Listed below are T cell receptor beta chains from one sample, sequenced in a study of post-analysis software for immune sequencing data. TCRdb reprocessed the PCR reads via MiXCR and lists one record per CDR3 protein. The sample includes roughly 430,000 distinct CDR3 sequences, about 39% of them seen just once. Material: blood. Every receptor here comes from a girl aged 2 to 10 with multiple sclerosis. Both conserved end residues are part of each CDR3. A D gene is named only where the DNA matches it firmly. Clone size, where shown, is once, few, many, or a class for clones that have expanded.

>TRBJ2-7|once|TRBV20-1|.
TGCAGTGCCAACCGCGGACAGCTGTTCGACGAGCAGTACTTC
CSANRGQLFDEQYF
>TRBJ2-7|.|TRBV6-6|TRBD2
TGTGCCAGCAGTCGGGGAGGGGCGACCTATGAGCAGTACTTC
CASSRGGATYEQYF
>TRBJ2-2|.|TRBV5-1|.
TGCGCCAGCAGCCCGGGACTCTTGAGCACCGGGGAGCTGTTTTTT
CASSPGLLSTGELFF
>TRBJ2-3|.|TRBV7-2|TRBD2
TGTGCCAGCAGCTTAAGGCTAGCGGGCAGCACAGATACGCAGTATTTT
CASSLRLAGSTDTQYF
>TRBJ2-1|many|TRBV4-2|.
TGTGCCAGCAGCCGAACGGGCAGGATGGATGAGCAGTTCTTC
CASSRTGRMDEQFF
>TRBJ1-6|.|TRBV11-3|.
TGTGCCAGCAGCTTCCCCTCGAAGGGGGGAGGTAATTCACCCCTCCACTTT
CASSFPSKGGGNSPLHF
>TRBJ2-7|.|TRBV3-1|.
TGTGCCAGCAGCCCCACACCAGGGGCCGCAGAGGAGCAGTACTTC
CASSPTPGAAEEQYF
>TRBJ2-7|few|TRBV7-9|TRBD1
TGTGCCAGCAGGGCCGGGACAGGGTTTGAGCAGTACTTC
CASRAGTGFEQYF
>TRBJ2-3|few|TRBV27|.
TGTGCCAGCAGTTCCCAGAATACAGATACGCAGTATTTT
CASSSQNTDTQYF
>TRBJ2-3|.|TRBV7-9|.
TGTGCCAGCAGCCGGGACAAGGAATGGTGGACAGATACGCAGTATTTT
CASSRDKEWWTDTQYF
>TRBJ2-5|few|TRBV7-6|.
TGTGCCAGCAGCTTATTGGTTAGGGGGCAAGAGACCCAGTACTTC
CASSLLVRGQETQYF